The entry below describes one TCR beta chain. Germline CDR1 is SGDLS and CDR2 is YYNGEE. Trimming removed 0 bases from V and 3 bases from J; junction bases left unmatched: 3. The CDR3 totals 15 residues. The sample is drawn from a study of blood T cell repertoires in COVID-19. Overall study: Sources were T cells, B-cell-depleted T cells, or PBMCs; the material itself was cDNA or gDNA.

In the original processing: It was from reference gene primer amplification that nucleated cell counts were estimated. Sequenced by immunoSEQ multiplex PCR; TCRdb stores in-frame clones only, minus some. The V and J calls and the clone size are those of that table, but D and trimming were determined from the DNA. There are hundreds of thousands of clones in the sample; over 80% occur only once, and around 3.7% lies in the top ten. The TCR was taken from a woman aged 50 to 65 with active or convalescent COVID-19. This rearrangement joins TRBV9 to TRBJ2-1; 7 nucleotides align to TRBD2. The sequencing input was peripheral blood. The chain's CDR3 is CASSVVGGLYNEQFF. In DNA, the CDR3 is TGTGCCAGCAGCGTAGTGGGAGGGCTCTACAATGAGCAGTTCTTC.